This TCR beta chain was documented in a study of OX40 agonist ivuxolimab in advanced cancers. Looking at the study overall: Ivuxolimab was an agonistic, fully human IgG2 monoclonal antibody directed against OX40 (CD134), a costimulatory receptor. Intravenous ivuxolimab was administered to patients every 2 weeks at six dose levels: 0.01, 0.1, 0.3, 1.5, 3 and 10 mg/kg. Among the roughly 50 dose-escalation patients, about 19 had hepatocellular carcinoma, around 15 melanoma, 9 renal cell carcinoma and 9 head and neck cancer. The dose-escalation cohort was roughly 87% male with a mean age of about 58 years, ranging from about 20 to 80. Prior anti-PD-1, anti-PD-L1 or anti-CTLA-4 therapy was permitted, and checkpoint inhibitors had been received by about 37% of dose-escalation patients. Partial responses occurred in three dose-escalation patients, of whom one had hepatocellular carcinoma and two had cutaneous melanoma. The purpose of peripheral TCRbeta sequencing was to test whether ivuxolimab changed TCR sequence diversity and led to clonal T-cell expansion. The paper covers the monotherapy dose-escalation part of the phase I ivuxolimab trial, which included N of about 56 patients. Study-wide findings and limitations: Antigen specificity was not determined for the clonally expanded peripheral T cells. In partial responders in the 0.1-3.0 mg/kg groups, normalized peripheral clonal expansion was found to be among the lowest, especially among CD8+ T cells. On average, CD8+ T cells showed more expanded clones than CD4+ T cells after ivuxolimab. Low levels of normalized T-cell clonal expansion were also shown by some nonresponding patients. Clonal expansion of both CD4+ and CD8+ blood T cells was observed from baseline to week 6 at doses 0.1 to 3.0 mg/kg.

Patients with a history of autoimmune disease or receiving systemic immunosuppression were excluded from the trial. Peripheral blood for TCR sequencing was collected from all dose cohorts at baseline, on cycle 4 day 1, and on cycle 7 day 1. The samples were drawn from a first-in-human, open-label, multicenter phase I dose-escalation trial of ivuxolimab. The trial enrolled adults with locally advanced or metastatic head and neck squamous cell, hepatocellular, melanoma or renal cell carcinoma. Before TCR sequencing, CD4+ and CD8+ T cells were separately sorted from peripheral blood. Genomic DNA was extracted from sorted cells for sequencing of the TCRbeta CDR3 region. The immunoSEQ Assay was used to sequence the TCRbeta CDR3 regions. TCRdb's version of the immuneACCESS table is confined to in-frame rearrangements and falls short of the full clone set. An unresolved V gene accounts for under half of the shortfall where checked; the remainder is of unknown origin. This sample has approximately 54,000 clones in its table, and roughly nine tenths of those were observed once. The ten largest clonotypes hold roughly 13% of the sample.

As to this clone: The antigen it recognizes is unknown. Base qualities are not recorded, but no much larger clone differs from it by a single base.

CDR1 is given as SGHDT and CDR2 as YYEEEE, both from the germline V gene. The CDR3 starts with the cysteine, ends with the phenylalanine, and has 15 residues. Only the CDR3 DNA is retained, 45 bases long and in frame from the first base. Between the V and J ends, shortened by 2 bases and 0 bases respectively, the junction contains 9 bases. Source: CD4+ or CD8+ T cells sorted from blood, taken in a trial of the OX40 agonist ivuxolimab. The clonotype was recovered from an adult with an advanced solid tumor such as melanoma, head and neck, liver or kidney cancer. The chain couples TRBV5-6 to TRBJ1-3, with no confidently assigned D gene. This receptor has the CDR3 CASSLGFHSGNTIYF. The DNA sequence is as follows: TGTGCCAGCAGCTTAGGCTTTCACTCTGGAAACACCATATATTTT.